The TCR beta chain under discussion was sequenced for a study of T cell responses to AZD1222 COVID-19 vaccine. Study-wide results and caveats: The donor group comprised mostly white British people and more females; the analysis possibly underestimated clonal diversity.

The germline V and J ends were trimmed by 2 bases and 4 bases, with 10 bases remaining between them. The CDR3 is made up of 14 amino acids. Germline lookup yields CDR1 KGHDR and CDR2 SFDVKD. Data came from immunoSEQ multiplex PCR; TCRdb stores just in-frame clones and leaves some out. The sample includes about 97,000 clones, around nine tenths of them seen just once. Turning to this clone: Its antigen is undetermined.

The material was peripheral blood, obtained on day 0 of AZD1222 vaccination. This clonotype originated in an adult in good health. The rearrangement uses TRBV24-1 and TRBJ1-2, with D perhaps TRBD1 (6 bases). The CDR3 region has the DNA TGTGCCACCAGTGATTCCCGGACAGCCTATGGCTACACCTTC. Translation gives CATSDSRTAYGYTF.